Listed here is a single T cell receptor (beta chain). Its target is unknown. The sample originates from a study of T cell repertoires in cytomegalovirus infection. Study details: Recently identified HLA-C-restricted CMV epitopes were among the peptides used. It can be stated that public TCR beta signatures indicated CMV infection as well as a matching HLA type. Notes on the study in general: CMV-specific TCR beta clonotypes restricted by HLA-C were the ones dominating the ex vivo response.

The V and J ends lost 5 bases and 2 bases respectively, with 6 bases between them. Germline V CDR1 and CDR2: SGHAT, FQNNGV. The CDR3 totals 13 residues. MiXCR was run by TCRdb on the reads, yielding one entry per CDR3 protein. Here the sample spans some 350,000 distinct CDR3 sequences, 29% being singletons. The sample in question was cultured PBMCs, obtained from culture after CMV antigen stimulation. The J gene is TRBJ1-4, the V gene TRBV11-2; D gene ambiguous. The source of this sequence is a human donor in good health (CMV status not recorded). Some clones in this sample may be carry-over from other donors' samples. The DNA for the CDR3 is TGTGCCAGCAGCCGAAGGACTAATGAAAAACTGTTTTTT. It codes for CASSRRTNEKLFF.